Listed here are 17 T cell receptor beta chains from one sample, sequenced in a study of a mutant IDH1 vaccine in newly diagnosed glioma. Their recognized antigens are unknown. The assay was immunoSEQ multiplex PCR, and TCRdb's table has in-frame clones only and misses some. The sample consists of tens of thousands of clones, about 81% of them appearing once. The time point here: week 23, last vaccination. Vaccination comprised doses that each held 300 ug of mutant IDH1 20-mer peptide, plus topical imiquimod. Sample: PBMCs, taken from a glioma patient whose treatment included an IDH1 peptide vaccine. All receptors derive from a woman in her 40s with glioma. Some clones in this sample may be carry-over from other donors' samples.

Only one count was recorded for this clone. This chain connects TRBV27 to TRBJ2-1, with unresolved D. The V end was cut by 6 bases, the J end by 10 bases, with 13 bases between. CDR3 length equals 12 residues. In germline, CDR1 is MNHEY, CDR2 SMNVEV (reference sequence). The CDR3 is CASSIPGGEQFF. The CDR3 DNA sequence: TGTGCCAGCAGCATTCCGGGTGGGGAGCAGTTCTTC.

This clone was detected a few times. The V gene is TRBV9, the J gene TRBJ2-2; 9 bases align to TRBD2. CDR3 length equals 16 residues. Unmatched junction bases numbered 5, after V lost 3 bases and J lost 2 bases. Per germline, CDR1 SGDLS and CDR2 YYNGEE. CDR3 DNA: TGTGCCAGCAGCGCAGGACTAGCGATTAACACCGGGGAGCTGTTTTTT. Translating it yields CASSAGLAINTGELFF.

The chain joins TRBV6-5 to TRBJ1-2; no firm D call. The CDR3 contains 13 residues. CDR1 MNHEY and CDR2 SVGAGI come from the germline V gene. V lost 0 bases to trimming and J lost 2 bases, with 4 bases between them. CDR3 region: CASSYSKNYGYTF. The CDR3 bases are TGTGCCAGCAGTTACTCTAAGAACTATGGCTACACCTTC.

The chain couples TRBV5-1 to TRBJ2-7; 8 bases are a match to TRBD2. CDR1 is SGHRS, CDR2 YFSETQ, per germline. Trimming removed 6 bases from V and 5 bases from J; junction bases left unmatched: 10. The CDR3 is made up of 14 amino acids. Written as DNA, the CDR3 is TGCGCCAGCAACCCCCGGGGGGGTTCCAACGAGCAGTACTTC. Translating it yields CASNPRGGSNEQYF.

In this sample, this clone turned up once. V usage is TRBV10-3 and J usage is TRBJ1-1; 9 positions agree with TRBD1. The V segment lost 7 bases and the J segment 4 bases; nucleotides outside the gene matches: 4. This CDR3 is built from 13 residues. Germline V lookup: CDR1 ENHRY, CDR2 SYGVKD. CDR3 amino acids: CAIKGTGPTEAFF. As DNA, the CDR3 is TGTGCCATCAAGGGGACAGGGCCCACTGAAGCTTTCTTT.

The gene calls are TRBV18 and TRBJ1-5, with D unclear. The ends were cut back, 2 bases at V and 0 bases at J, with 14 bases in the middle. Germline V gene lookup returns CDR1 KGHSH and CDR2 LQKENI. This CDR3 has 17 residues. DNA of the CDR3: TGTGCCAGCTCACCAGTCCGGGAAAACTATAGCAATCAGCCCCAGCATTTT. Protein sequence: CASSPVRENYSNQPQHF.

This clone was recorded a few times. The J gene is TRBJ1-1, the V gene TRBV6-6, with D uncertain. The germline V gene has CDR1 MNHNY and CDR2 SVGAGI (reference sequence). The V and J ends lost 2 bases and 7 bases respectively, with 14 bases between them. The CDR3 runs 14 residues. CDR3 region: CASSYGHRDFEAFF. DNA of the CDR3: TGTGCCAGCAGTTACGGCCACCGAGACTTTGAAGCTTTCTTT.

The chain is built from TRBV7-2 and TRBJ1-3; TRBD1 is a possible D gene (6 bases). The CDR3 totals 14 residues. CDR1 and CDR2 (germline): SGHTA, FQGNSA. Trimming cost V 5 bases and J 4 bases, with 12 bases left between them. CDR3 amino acids: CASSLQGPGNTIYF. CDR3 nucleotides: TGTGCCAGCAGCCTACAGGGACCCGGAAACACCATATATTTT.

The chain is built from TRBV6-5 and TRBJ1-6, with D uncertain. In germline, CDR1 is MNHEY, CDR2 SVGAGI. The V end was cut by 5 bases, the J end by 4 bases, with 12 bases between. This CDR3 has 15 amino acids. CDR3 residues: CASSPSALYNSPLHF. The CDR3 coding sequence is TGTGCCAGCAGTCCGTCGGCCCTTTATAATTCACCCCTCCACTTT.

The chain recombines TRBV10-3 with TRBJ1-6; TRBD1 agrees at 8 bases. This CDR3 is 15 amino acids long. V gave up 3 bases and J gave up 8 bases; unmatched junction bases: 6. Germline CDR1 is ENHRY and CDR2 is SYGVKD. The chain's CDR3 is CAISDGQGSDSPLHF. DNA of the CDR3: TGTGCCATCAGTGACGGACAGGGTTCGGATTCACCCCTCCACTTT.

V is TRBV5-6 and J is TRBJ2-7; TRBD2 agrees at 9 bases. The germline V gene has CDR1 SGHDT and CDR2 YYEEEE. V lost 6 bases, J lost 7 bases, and 11 bases stayed unmatched. The CDR3 is 14 amino acids. The CDR3 nucleotides read TGTGCCAGCATCCGACTAGCGGACTCTTGGGAGCAGTACTTC. Its translation is CASIRLADSWEQYF.

The V gene is TRBV5-4, the J gene TRBJ1-1; the D gene is possibly TRBD1 (5 bases). The CDR3 sequence is 13 residues long. Trimming took off 7 bases at V and 8 bases at J, with 18 bases between the two ends. Germline CDR1 reads SGHNT; CDR2 reads YYREEE (reference sequence). This CDR3 reads CASLPGGRGEAFF. CDR3 coding DNA: TGTGCCAGCCTACCTGGTGGTAGGGGAGAAGCTTTCTTT.

This CDR3 reads CASQAPRNIQYF. The CDR3 DNA is TGCGCCAGCCAGGCCCCCAGAAACATTCAGTACTTC. This chain links TRBV10-2 with TRBJ2-4; D not resolved. The germline V gene encodes CDR1 WSHSY and CDR2 SAAADI. V lost 8 bases and J 6 bases, leaving 11 bases between the germline ends. The CDR3 has 12 residues.

The chain employs TRBV7-8 and TRBJ1-1; 10 bases map to TRBD1. Trimming took 4 bases from V and 5 from J; bases not matched to a gene: 1. Germline CDR1 is SGHVS and CDR2 is FQNEAQ. The CDR3 is 13 amino acids. CDR3 loop: CASSWDRGTEAFF. The CDR3, as DNA: TGTGCCAGCAGCTGGGACAGGGGAACTGAAGCTTTCTTT.

V usage is TRBV9 and J usage is TRBJ2-7; either TRBD1 or TRBD2 may fit D (5 bases each). Germline V CDR1 and CDR2: SGDLS, YYNGEE. Trimming cost V 3 bases and J 2 bases, with 12 bases left between them. This CDR3 is built from 14 residues. The CDR3 protein is CASSAGLVPYEQYF. The CDR3 coding sequence is TGTGCCAGCAGCGCGGGGCTAGTTCCCTACGAGCAGTACTTC.

The J gene is TRBJ1-4, the V gene TRBV10-1; no clear D gene. This CDR3 contains 16 residues. From germline, CDR1 is WNHNN and CDR2 SYGVQD (reference sequence). V shed 0 bases and J shed 7 bases, with 15 bases lying between them. In DNA form, the CDR3 reads TGCGCCAGCAGTGAGTCAGGCAATGGGGTGGGTGAAAAACTGTTTTTT. Protein product: CASSESGNGVGEKLFF.

A single count supports this clone. The chain joins TRBV5-6 to TRBJ1-1; unclear D gene. The V gene lost 4 bases and the J gene lost 3 bases, with 10 bases spanning the gap. CDR3 size: 13 residues. Germline V gives CDR1 SGHDT, CDR2 YYEEEE. The CDR3 is CASSTTGYTEAFF. DNA for the CDR3: TGTGCCAGCAGCACTACGGGCTACACTGAAGCTTTCTTT.